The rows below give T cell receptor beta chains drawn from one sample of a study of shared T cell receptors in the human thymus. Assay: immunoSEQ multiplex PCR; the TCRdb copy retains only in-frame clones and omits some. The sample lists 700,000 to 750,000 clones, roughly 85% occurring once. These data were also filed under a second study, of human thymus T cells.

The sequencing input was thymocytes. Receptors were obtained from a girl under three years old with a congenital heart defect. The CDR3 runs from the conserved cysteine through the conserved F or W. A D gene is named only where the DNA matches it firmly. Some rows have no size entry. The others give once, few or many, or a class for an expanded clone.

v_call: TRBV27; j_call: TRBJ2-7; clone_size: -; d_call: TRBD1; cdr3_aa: CASTDTSGTGNEQYF; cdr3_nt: TGTGCCAGCACCGATACGTCCGGGACAGGGAACGAGCAGTACTTC
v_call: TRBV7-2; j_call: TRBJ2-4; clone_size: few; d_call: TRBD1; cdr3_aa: CASSKQGGEKNIQYF; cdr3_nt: TGTGCCAGCAGTAAACAGGGGGGTGAGAAAAACATTCAGTACTTC
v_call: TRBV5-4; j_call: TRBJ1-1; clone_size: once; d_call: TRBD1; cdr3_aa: CASSLPSRGDTEAFF; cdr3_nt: TGTGCCAGCAGCTTACCCAGCAGGGGGGACACTGAAGCTTTCTTT
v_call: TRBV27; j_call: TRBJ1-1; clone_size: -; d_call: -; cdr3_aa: CASRNWGEGDTEAFF; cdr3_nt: TGTGCCAGCAGAAACTGGGGGGAGGGGGACACTGAAGCTTTCTTT
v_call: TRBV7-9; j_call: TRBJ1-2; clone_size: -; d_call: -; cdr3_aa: CASSLAHSRNYGYTF; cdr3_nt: TGTGCCAGCAGCTTAGCTCATTCGCGCAACTATGGCTACACCTTC
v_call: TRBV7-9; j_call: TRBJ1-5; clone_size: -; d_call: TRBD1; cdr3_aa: CASSPGDRDGNQPQHF; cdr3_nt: TGTGCCAGCAGCCCAGGGGACAGAGATGGCAATCAGCCCCAGCATTTT
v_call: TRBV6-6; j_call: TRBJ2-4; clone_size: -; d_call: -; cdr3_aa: CASSYGGAAENIQYF; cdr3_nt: TGTGCCAGCAGTTACGGTGGGGCTGCCGAAAACATTCAGTACTTC
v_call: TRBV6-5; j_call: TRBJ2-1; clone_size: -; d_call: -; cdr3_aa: CASSYGGDEQFF; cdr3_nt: TGTGCCAGCAGTTATGGCGGGGACGAGCAGTTCTTC
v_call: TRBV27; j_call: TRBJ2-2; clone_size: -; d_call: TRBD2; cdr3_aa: CASSRLAGGRAGELFF; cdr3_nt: TGTGCCAGCAGTCGACTAGCGGGGGGGCGGGCCGGGGAGCTGTTTTTT
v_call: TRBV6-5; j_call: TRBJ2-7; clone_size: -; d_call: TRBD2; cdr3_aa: CASNPRALMREQYF; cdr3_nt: TGTGCCAGCAACCCCCGCGCTCTAATGCGGGAGCAGTATTTC
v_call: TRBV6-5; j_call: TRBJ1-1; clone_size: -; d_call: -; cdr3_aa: CASSYRSNTEAFF; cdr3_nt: TGTGCCAGCAGTTACCGGTCGAACACTGAAGCTTTCTTT